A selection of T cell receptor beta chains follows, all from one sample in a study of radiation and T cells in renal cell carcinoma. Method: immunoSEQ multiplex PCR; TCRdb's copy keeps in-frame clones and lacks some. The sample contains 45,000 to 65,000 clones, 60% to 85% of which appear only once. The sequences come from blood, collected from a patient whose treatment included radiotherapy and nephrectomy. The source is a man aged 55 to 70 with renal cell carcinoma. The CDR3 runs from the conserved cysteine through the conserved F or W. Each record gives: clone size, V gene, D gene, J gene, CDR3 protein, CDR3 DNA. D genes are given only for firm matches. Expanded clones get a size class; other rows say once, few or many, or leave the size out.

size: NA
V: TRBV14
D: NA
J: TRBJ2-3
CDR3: CASSPQGRTDTQYF
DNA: TGTGCCAGCAGCCCCCAAGGGAGGACAGATACGCAGTATTTT

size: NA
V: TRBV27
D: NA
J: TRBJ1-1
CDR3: CASSLRGERKAFF
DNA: TGTGCCAGTTCATTGAGGGGTGAGAGGAAAGCTTTCTTT

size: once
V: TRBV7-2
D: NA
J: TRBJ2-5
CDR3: CASSPNARGVQETQYF
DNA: TGTGCCAGCAGCCCCAACGCCAGGGGGGTCCAAGAGACCCAGTACTTC

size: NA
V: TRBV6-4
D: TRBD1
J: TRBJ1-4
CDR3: CASSENTGEGEKLFF
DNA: TGTGCCAGCAGTGAGAACACAGGGGAAGGGGAAAAACTGTTTTTT

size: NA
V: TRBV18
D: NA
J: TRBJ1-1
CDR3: CASSQGDTEAFF
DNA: TGTGCCAGCTCACAGGGTGACACTGAAGCTTTCTTT

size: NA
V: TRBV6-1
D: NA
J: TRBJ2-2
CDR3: CASSLGEAGELFF
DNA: TGTGCCAGCAGTTTGGGGGAGGCCGGGGAGCTGTTTTTT

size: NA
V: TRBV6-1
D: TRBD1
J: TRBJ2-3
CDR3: CASSARTGRTDTQYF
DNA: TGTGCCAGCAGTGCCCGGACAGGGAGGACAGATACGCAGTATTTT

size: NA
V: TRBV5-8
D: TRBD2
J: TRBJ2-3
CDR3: CASRVAGASTDTQYF
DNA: TGTGCCAGCAGGGTAGCGGGAGCGAGCACAGATACGCAGTATTTT

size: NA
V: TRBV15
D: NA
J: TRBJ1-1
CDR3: CATSRGRKDLNTEAFF
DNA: TGTGCCACCAGCAGAGGTCGTAAAGACTTGAACACTGAAGCTTTCTTT

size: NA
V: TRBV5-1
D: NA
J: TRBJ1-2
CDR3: CASSLEGGTYGYTF
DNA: TGCGCCAGCAGCTTGGAGGGCGGTACCTATGGCTACACCTTC

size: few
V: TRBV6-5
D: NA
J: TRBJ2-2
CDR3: CASSYSNRKYGELFF
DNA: TGTGCCAGCAGTTACTCGAATCGGAAATACGGGGAGCTGTTTTTT

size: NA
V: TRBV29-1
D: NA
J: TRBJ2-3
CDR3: CSVERGGGGAGSTDTQYF
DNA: TGCAGCGTTGAAAGGGGTGGTGGGGGGGCAGGTAGCACAGATACGCAGTATTTT

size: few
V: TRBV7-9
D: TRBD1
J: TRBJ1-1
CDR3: CASSSTGQGKTEAFF
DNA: TGTGCCAGCAGCTCAACGGGACAGGGAAAAACTGAAGCTTTCTTT

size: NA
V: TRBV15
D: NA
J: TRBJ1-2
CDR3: CATSPITNYGYTF
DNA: TGTGCCACCAGCCCTATAACTAACTATGGCTACACCTTC

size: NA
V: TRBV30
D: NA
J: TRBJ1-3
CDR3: CAWSVGRGSFGNTIYF
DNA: TGTGCCTGGAGTGTAGGCAGGGGATCATTCGGAAACACCATATATTTT

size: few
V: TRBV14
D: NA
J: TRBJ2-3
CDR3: CASSQEVSWGYTDTQYF
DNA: TGTGCCAGCAGCCAAGAAGTATCGTGGGGATACACAGATACGCAGTATTTT

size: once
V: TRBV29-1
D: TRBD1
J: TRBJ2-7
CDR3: CSATWTGRYEQYF
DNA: TGCAGCGCCACCTGGACAGGGCGATACGAGCAGTACTTC

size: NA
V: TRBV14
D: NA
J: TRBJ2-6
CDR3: CASSVGQLSGANVLTF
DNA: TGTGCCAGCAGCGTTGGACAGCTCTCTGGGGCCAACGTCCTGACTTTC

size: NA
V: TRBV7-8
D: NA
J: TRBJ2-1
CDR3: CASSLIRGKLNEQFF
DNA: TGTGCCAGCAGCTTAATTAGGGGGAAGCTCAATGAGCAGTTCTTC

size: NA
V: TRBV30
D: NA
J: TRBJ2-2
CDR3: CACPRRGRNTGELFF
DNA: TGTGCCTGCCCTAGGAGGGGAAGGAACACCGGGGAGCTGTTTTTT

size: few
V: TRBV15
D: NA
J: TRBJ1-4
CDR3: CATSPLPGDNEKLFF
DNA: TGTGCCACCAGCCCCCTTCCAGGGGACAATGAAAAACTGTTTTTT

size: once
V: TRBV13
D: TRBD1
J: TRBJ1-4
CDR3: CASSLRDSRNEKLFF
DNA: TGTGCCAGCAGCTTACGGGACAGTCGAAATGAAAAACTGTTTTTT

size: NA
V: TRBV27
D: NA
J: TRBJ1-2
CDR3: CASKKQNTWRSNYGYTF
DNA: TGTGCCAGCAAAAAACAAAACACTTGGAGGTCTAACTATGGCTACACCTTC

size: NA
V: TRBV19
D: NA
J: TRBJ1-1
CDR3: CASSNQGSTEAFF
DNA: TGTGCCAGTAGTAACCAGGGGAGCACTGAAGCTTTCTTT

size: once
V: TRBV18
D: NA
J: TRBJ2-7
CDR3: CASSPTSAGNYEQYF
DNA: TGTGCCAGCTCACCCACCTCGGCAGGGAACTACGAGCAGTACTTC

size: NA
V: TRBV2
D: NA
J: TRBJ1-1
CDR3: CASSRDSQANTEAFF
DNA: TGTGCCAGCAGTAGGGACTCTCAGGCGAACACTGAAGCTTTCTTT

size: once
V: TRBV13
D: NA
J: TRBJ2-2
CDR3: CASSLLSSRRNTGELFF
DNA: TGTGCCAGCAGCTTATTGTCATCCAGACGAAACACCGGGGAGCTGTTTTTT

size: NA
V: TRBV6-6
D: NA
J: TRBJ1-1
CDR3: CASITPDQGFPTEAFF
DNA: TGTGCCAGCATAACTCCTGATCAGGGGTTTCCTACTGAAGCTTTCTTT

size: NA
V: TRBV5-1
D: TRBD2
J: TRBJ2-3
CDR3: CASSFSGTLGDTQYF
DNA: TGCGCCAGCAGCTTTAGCGGGACGTTAGGAGATACGCAGTATTTT

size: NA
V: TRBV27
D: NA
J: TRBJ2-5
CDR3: CASSLGETQYF
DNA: TGTGCCAGCAGTTTAGGGGAGACCCAGTACTTC

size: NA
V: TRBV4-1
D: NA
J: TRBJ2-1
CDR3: CASSQGRGSYNEQFF
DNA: TGCGCCAGCAGCCAAGGTAGGGGCTCCTACAATGAGCAGTTCTTC

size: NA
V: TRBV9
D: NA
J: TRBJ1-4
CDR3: CASSVGVSSFTNEKLFF
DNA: TGTGCCAGCAGCGTAGGGGTCAGCAGCTTCACTAATGAAAAACTGTTTTTT

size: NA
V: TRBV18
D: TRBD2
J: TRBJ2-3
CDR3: CASSSRTSIRSTDTQYF
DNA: TGTGCCAGCTCATCCCGGACTAGCATCCGAAGCACAGATACGCAGTATTTT

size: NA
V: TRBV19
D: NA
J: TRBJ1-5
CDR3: CASSSRAIVEPQHF
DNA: TGTGCCAGTAGTTCCAGGGCGATCGTTGAGCCCCAGCATTTT

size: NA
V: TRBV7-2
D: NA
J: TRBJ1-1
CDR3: CASSQSRMNTEAFF
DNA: TGTGCCAGCAGCCAGAGTCGGATGAACACTGAAGCTTTCTTT

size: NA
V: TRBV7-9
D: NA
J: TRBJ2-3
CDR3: CASSRGWGSTDTQYF
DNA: TGTGCCAGCAGCCGGGGGTGGGGCAGCACAGATACGCAGTATTTT

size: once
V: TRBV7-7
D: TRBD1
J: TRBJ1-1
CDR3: CASSRLRQGAGQSNTEAFF
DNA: TGTGCCAGCAGCAGACTTAGACAGGGGGCGGGCCAGTCGAACACTGAAGCTTTCTTT

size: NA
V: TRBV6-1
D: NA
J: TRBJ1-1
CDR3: CAISDLRDTEAFF
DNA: TGTGCCATCTCGGACCTAAGGGACACTGAAGCTTTCTTT

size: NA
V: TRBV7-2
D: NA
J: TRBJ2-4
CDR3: CASSSFGAIQYF
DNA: TGTGCCAGCAGCTCCTTCGGGGCCATTCAGTACTTC

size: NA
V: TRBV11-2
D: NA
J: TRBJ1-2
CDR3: CASSLETEYGYTF
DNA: TGTGCCAGCAGCTTGGAGACTGAATATGGCTACACCTTC

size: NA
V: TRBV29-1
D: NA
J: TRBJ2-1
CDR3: CSVEEQGFEQFF
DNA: TGCAGCGTTGAAGAACAAGGGTTTGAGCAGTTCTTC

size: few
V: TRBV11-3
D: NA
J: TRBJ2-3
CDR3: CASSLEEGMQYF
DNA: TGTGCCAGCAGCTTGGAGGAAGGGATGCAGTATTTT

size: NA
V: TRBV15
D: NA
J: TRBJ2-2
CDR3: CATSRDPVSGELFF
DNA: TGTGCCACCAGCAGAGATCCGGTATCCGGGGAGCTGTTTTTT

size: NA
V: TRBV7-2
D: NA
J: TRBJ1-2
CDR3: CASSSYPLGYGYTF
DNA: TGTGCCAGCAGCTCCTACCCCCTAGGCTATGGCTACACCTTC

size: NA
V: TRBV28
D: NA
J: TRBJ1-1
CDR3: CASSLNAEAFF
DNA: TGTGCCAGCAGTTTAAACGCTGAAGCTTTCTTT

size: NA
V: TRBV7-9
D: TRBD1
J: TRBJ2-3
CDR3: CASSLGNRGYSDTQYF
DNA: TGTGCCAGCAGCCTAGGCAACAGGGGTTATTCGGATACGCAGTATTTT

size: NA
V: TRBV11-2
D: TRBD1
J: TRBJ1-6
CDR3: CASSFGGQGWSPLHF
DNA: TGTGCCAGCAGCTTCGGGGGACAGGGGTGGTCACCCCTCCACTTT

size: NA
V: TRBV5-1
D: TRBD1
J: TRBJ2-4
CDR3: CASSLAGTEGDIQYF
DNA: TGCGCCAGCAGCTTGGCCGGGACAGAAGGGGACATTCAGTACTTC

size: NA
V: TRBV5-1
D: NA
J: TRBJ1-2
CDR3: CASSLESVVGGNDGYTF
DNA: TGCGCCAGCAGCTTGGAGAGCGTAGTTGGGGGCAACGATGGCTACACCTTC

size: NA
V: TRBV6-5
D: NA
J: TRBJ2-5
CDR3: CASSYSGSKENQYF
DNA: TGTGCCAGCAGTTACTCCGGCAGCAAAGAGAACCAGTACTTC

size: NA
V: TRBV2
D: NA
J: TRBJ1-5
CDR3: CASSDVNQPQHF
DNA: TGTGCCAGCAGTGACGTTAATCAGCCCCAGCATTTT